The rows below give T cell receptor beta chains drawn from one sample of a study of metastatic and nonmetastatic thyroid tumors. Using MiXCR, TCRdb re-called clones from the PCR reads. This sample has tens of thousands of clones; 10% to 15% occur once, and the top ten carry approximately 24%. Input material: blood. The receptors derive from a female donor with papillary thyroid cancer or a benign thyroid nodule (not recorded which). Some clones in this sample may be carry-over from other donors' samples. CDR3s include the opening cysteine and the closing phenylalanine or tryptophan. D genes are given only for firm matches. For some rows the clone size is stated as once, few or many, or as a class when expanded; others skip it.

j_gene: TRBJ2-7
abundance: -
v_gene: TRBV7-9
d_gene: TRBD1
CDR3nt: TGTGCCAGCAGCACTAGGGGACAGGGTGTGGACGAGCAGTACTTC
CDR3aa: CASSTRGQGVDEQYF

j_gene: TRBJ2-7
abundance: many
v_gene: TRBV19
d_gene: -
CDR3nt: TGTGCCAGTAGTATGATAGGGATCTCCTACGAGCAGTACTTC
CDR3aa: CASSMIGISYEQYF

j_gene: TRBJ1-1
abundance: many
v_gene: TRBV10-1
d_gene: -
CDR3nt: TGCGCCAGCACCGACGGGGGAACGGGCGACACTGAAGCTTTCTTT
CDR3aa: CASTDGGTGDTEAFF

j_gene: TRBJ1-2
abundance: many
v_gene: TRBV5-1
d_gene: TRBD1
CDR3nt: TGCGCCAGCAGCCCCGGCACAGGGGGCTGGGGCTACACCTTC
CDR3aa: CASSPGTGGWGYTF

j_gene: TRBJ1-2
abundance: -
v_gene: TRBV11-2
d_gene: TRBD1
CDR3nt: TGTGCCAGCATCCTCATATCCATGGGACAGGGGGACGGCTACACCTTC
CDR3aa: CASILISMGQGDGYTF

j_gene: TRBJ2-5
abundance: many
v_gene: TRBV6-1
d_gene: TRBD2
CDR3nt: TGTGCCAGCAGTGAAGCGGGAAGCGGGAGGGAGACCCAGTACTTC
CDR3aa: CASSEAGSGRETQYF

j_gene: TRBJ2-7
abundance: medium-sized
v_gene: TRBV24-1
d_gene: TRBD1
CDR3nt: TGTGCCACCAGTGATTTGGACAGGGGTGGCTACGAGCAGTACTTC
CDR3aa: CATSDLDRGGYEQYF

j_gene: TRBJ1-1
abundance: many
v_gene: TRBV20-1
d_gene: -
CDR3nt: TGCAGTGCTAGACCTCCGGGAACCATGAACACTGAAGCTTTCTTT
CDR3aa: CSARPPGTMNTEAFF

j_gene: TRBJ2-1
abundance: -
v_gene: TRBV11-1
d_gene: -
CDR3nt: TGTGCCAGCAGCTTAGCGGGGAGTGGACTCGATTGGAATGAGCAGTTCTTC
CDR3aa: CASSLAGSGLDWNEQFF

j_gene: TRBJ2-5
abundance: -
v_gene: TRBV6-1
d_gene: TRBD1
CDR3nt: TGTGCCAGCAGTCCCATAAGTGGACAGGGGGTTGACTTC
CDR3aa: CASSPISGQGVDF

j_gene: TRBJ2-1
abundance: many
v_gene: TRBV28
d_gene: -
CDR3nt: TGTGCCAGCAGTTTATCCTACAGGGATTGGGAGCAGTTCTTC
CDR3aa: CASSLSYRDWEQFF

j_gene: TRBJ1-5
abundance: many
v_gene: TRBV6-2/TRBV6-3
d_gene: -
CDR3nt: TGTGCCGCCCAAAGGGGGGATACTCAGCCCCAGCATTTT
CDR3aa: CAAQRGDTQPQHF

j_gene: TRBJ1-6
abundance: medium-sized
v_gene: TRBV6-4
d_gene: -
CDR3nt: TGTGCCAGCAGTGACTTTTCCAGGAATTCACCCCTCCACTTT
CDR3aa: CASSDFSRNSPLHF

j_gene: TRBJ2-5
abundance: -
v_gene: TRBV20-1
d_gene: TRBD2
CDR3nt: TGCAGTGCGGGAGGGAGGAAAGGAGAGACCCAGTACTTC
CDR3aa: CSAGGRKGETQYF

j_gene: TRBJ2-1
abundance: many
v_gene: TRBV5-1
d_gene: TRBD2
CDR3nt: TGCGCCAGCAGCTCTGGGGGTCTAGCGGGAAACAATGAGCAGTTCTTC
CDR3aa: CASSSGGLAGNNEQFF

j_gene: TRBJ1-5
abundance: many
v_gene: TRBV5-1
d_gene: -
CDR3nt: TGCGCCAGCAGCTTACTACTGGGTCAGCCCCAGCATTTT
CDR3aa: CASSLLLGQPQHF

j_gene: TRBJ2-1
abundance: many
v_gene: TRBV7-3
d_gene: -
CDR3nt: TGTGCCAGCAGCACCCCTCCCGGCAGTGAGCAGTTCTTC
CDR3aa: CASSTPPGSEQFF

j_gene: TRBJ2-5
abundance: -
v_gene: TRBV7-2
d_gene: TRBD2
CDR3nt: TGTGCCAGCAGCCGGACTTCTACTAGCGGGGTTGAGACCCAGTACTTC
CDR3aa: CASSRTSTSGVETQYF

j_gene: TRBJ2-7
abundance: -
v_gene: TRBV3-1
d_gene: -
CDR3nt: TGTGCCAGCAGTGGGGTCTACGAGCAGTACTTC
CDR3aa: CASSGVYEQYF

j_gene: TRBJ2-3
abundance: -
v_gene: TRBV20-1
d_gene: TRBD2
CDR3nt: TGCAGTGCTAGAGTAGCGGGAGGGCAGGTCACAGATACGCAGTATTTT
CDR3aa: CSARVAGGQVTDTQYF

j_gene: TRBJ2-7
abundance: many
v_gene: TRBV25-1
d_gene: TRBD2
CDR3nt: TGTGCCGTCCGCGGGGGGGCCTACGAGCAGTACTTC
CDR3aa: CAVRGGAYEQYF

j_gene: TRBJ1-1
abundance: many
v_gene: TRBV5-1
d_gene: TRBD1
CDR3nt: TGCGCCAGCAGCTTGAGAGGACAGGGAAAAATGAACACTGAAGCTTTCTTT
CDR3aa: CASSLRGQGKMNTEAFF

j_gene: TRBJ1-2
abundance: -
v_gene: TRBV25-1
d_gene: -
CDR3nt: TGTGCCAGCAGTGAACCGAGAGTGGGACGGGGGAATTGCTACACCTTC
CDR3aa: CASSEPRVGRGNCYTF

j_gene: TRBJ1-1
abundance: -
v_gene: TRBV6-1
d_gene: -
CDR3nt: TGTGCCAGCACCGCCCTCCGGGGCGGGGGCACTGAAGCTTTCTTT
CDR3aa: CASTALRGGGTEAFF